This T cell receptor beta chain was obtained from a study of cytomegalovirus exposure and HLA in healthy donors. Study results and limitations: The study put roughly 160 TCR beta chains on its list as cytomegalovirus-associated. TCR beta V segments were, for the most part, productive about 87% or about 30% of the time in an earlier analysis.

The primer mix had 60 Vbeta and 13 Jbeta primers. The assay was immunoSEQ multiplex PCR, and TCRdb's table has in-frame clones only and misses some. The sample comprises about 170,000 clones, around four fifths of which are singletons, and roughly 1.9% rests with the top ten. The CDR3 is made up of 15 amino acids. J was trimmed by 5 bases and V by 2 bases; bases with no gene match: 7. The V gene's germline CDR1 is SGHRS and CDR2 YFSETQ. Healthy bone marrow donors supplied every sample. Points on this clone: Its cognate antigen is unknown.

The chain combines TRBV5-1 with TRBJ2-5, with TRBD1 identical over 9 bases. Material for sequencing was PBMCs. The receptor was derived from a female donor in good health and CMV-seronegative. The CDR3 loop reads CASSFGDRVAETQYF. CDR3 in DNA: TGCGCCAGCAGCTTCGGGGACAGGGTGGCGGAGACCCAGTACTTC.